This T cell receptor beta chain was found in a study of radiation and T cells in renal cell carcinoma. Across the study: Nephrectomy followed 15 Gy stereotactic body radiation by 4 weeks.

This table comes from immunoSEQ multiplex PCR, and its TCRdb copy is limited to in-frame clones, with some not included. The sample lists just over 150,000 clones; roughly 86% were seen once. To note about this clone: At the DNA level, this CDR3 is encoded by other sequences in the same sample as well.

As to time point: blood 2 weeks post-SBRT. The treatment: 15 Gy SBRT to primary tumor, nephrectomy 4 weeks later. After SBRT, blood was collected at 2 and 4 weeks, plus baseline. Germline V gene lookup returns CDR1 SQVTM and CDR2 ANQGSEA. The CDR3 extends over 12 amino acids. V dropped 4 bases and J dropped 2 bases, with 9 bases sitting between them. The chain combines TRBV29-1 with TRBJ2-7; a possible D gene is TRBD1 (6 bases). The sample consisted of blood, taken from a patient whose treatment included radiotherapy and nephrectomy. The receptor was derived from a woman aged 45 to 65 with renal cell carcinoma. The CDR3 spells CSVADSTYEQYF. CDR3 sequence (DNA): TGCAGCGTTGCGGACAGCACCTACGAGCAGTACTTC.